This TCR beta chain emerged from a study of T cell repertoires in ileal Crohn's disease. Study-wide background: Approximately 32% were active smokers at surgery; median disease duration was almost 8 years. Findings of the study overall: Endoscopic recurrence occurred in every patient whose clonality exceeded 26.8%.

Before sorting, lamina propria lymphocytes were separated from surgical specimens by density gradient. Libraries were prepared by immunoSEQ multiplex PCR; TCRdb keeps only in-frame clonotypes and omits some of them. This sample has approximately 5,400 clones, with roughly 90% found just once. The CDR3 extends over 14 amino acids. Germline values: CDR1 MGHRA, CDR2 YSYEKL. The V and J ends lost 3 bases and 11 bases respectively, with 16 bases between them. Details on this clone: Its specificity is unknown.

The chain links TRBV4-1 to TRBJ2-2; the D is unclear. This sequence was found in an adult with Crohn's disease. Some clones in this sample may be carry-over from other donors' samples. What was sequenced was CD4+ T cells from ileum. In DNA form, the CDR3 reads TGCGCCAGCAGCCAGACTCCGACGGTGGCAGAGCTGTTTTTT. This gives the protein CASSQTPTVAELFF.